This T cell receptor (beta chain) was sequenced for a study of T cell changes during pregnancy in multiple sclerosis. In germline, CDR1 is MDHEN, CDR2 SYDVKM. The CDR3 contains 14 residues. The V end lost 5 bases, the J end lost 5 bases, and 10 bases lay between the germline ends. Only in-frame clones appear in the TCRdb table, and some are missing; sequencing was by immunoSEQ multiplex PCR. The data contain 130,000 or so clones, under 95% of them singletons. This sequence was found in a female donor with multiple sclerosis, enrolled in a pregnancy study. The chain uses TRBV28 and TRBJ1-6; D call uncertain. The sequenced sample was peripheral blood, obtained before pregnancy. The CDR3 loop is CASSASRDNSPLHF. CDR3 nucleotides: TGTGCCAGCAGTGCGTCTCGGGATAATTCACCCCTCCACTTT.